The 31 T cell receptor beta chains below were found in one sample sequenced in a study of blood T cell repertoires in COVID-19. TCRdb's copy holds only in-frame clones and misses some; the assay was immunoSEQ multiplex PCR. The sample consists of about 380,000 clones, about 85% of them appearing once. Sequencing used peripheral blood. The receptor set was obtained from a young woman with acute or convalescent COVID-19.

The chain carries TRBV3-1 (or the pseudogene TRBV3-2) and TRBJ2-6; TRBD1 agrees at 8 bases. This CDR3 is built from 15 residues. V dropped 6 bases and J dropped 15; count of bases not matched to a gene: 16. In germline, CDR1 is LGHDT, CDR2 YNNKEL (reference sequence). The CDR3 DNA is TGTGCCAGCAGTCCTTCGGACAGGGACAGCCTCGACCTGACTTTC. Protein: CASSPSDRDSLDLTF.

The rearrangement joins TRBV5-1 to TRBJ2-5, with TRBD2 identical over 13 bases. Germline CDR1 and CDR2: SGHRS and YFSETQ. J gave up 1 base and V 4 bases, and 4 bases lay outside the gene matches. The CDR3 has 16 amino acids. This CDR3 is CASSRTSGGLQETQYF. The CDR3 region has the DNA TGCGCCAGCAGCCGGACTAGCGGGGGCCTCCAAGAGACCCAGTACTTC.

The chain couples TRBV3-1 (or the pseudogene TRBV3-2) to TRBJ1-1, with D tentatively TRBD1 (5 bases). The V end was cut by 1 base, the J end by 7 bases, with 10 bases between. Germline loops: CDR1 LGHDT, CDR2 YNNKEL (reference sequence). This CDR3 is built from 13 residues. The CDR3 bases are TGTGCCAGCAGCCAAGCGACAGATCTTGAAGCTTTCTTT. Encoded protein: CASSQATDLEAFF.

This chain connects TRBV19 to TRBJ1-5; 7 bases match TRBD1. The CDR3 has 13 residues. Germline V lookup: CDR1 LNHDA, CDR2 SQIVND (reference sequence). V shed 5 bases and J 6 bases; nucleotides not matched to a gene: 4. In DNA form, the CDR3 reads TGTGCCAGTAGTCCAGGGGGTAGTCAGCCCCAGCATTTT. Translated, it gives CASSPGGSQPQHF.

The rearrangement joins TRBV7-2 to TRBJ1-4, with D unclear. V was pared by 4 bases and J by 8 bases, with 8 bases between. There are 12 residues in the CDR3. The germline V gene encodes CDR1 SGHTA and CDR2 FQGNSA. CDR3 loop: CASSSYTEKLFF. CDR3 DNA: TGTGCCAGCAGCTCTTACACGGAAAAACTGTTTTTT.

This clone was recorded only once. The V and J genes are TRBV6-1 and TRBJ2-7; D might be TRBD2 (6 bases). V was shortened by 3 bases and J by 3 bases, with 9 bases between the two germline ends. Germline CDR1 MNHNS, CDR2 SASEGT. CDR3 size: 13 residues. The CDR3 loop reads CASSEREIYEQYF. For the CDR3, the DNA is TGTGCCAGCAGTGAGCGGGAAATCTACGAGCAGTACTTC.

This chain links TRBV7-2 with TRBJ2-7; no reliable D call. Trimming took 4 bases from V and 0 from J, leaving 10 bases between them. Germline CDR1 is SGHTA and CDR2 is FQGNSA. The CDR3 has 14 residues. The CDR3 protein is CASSSPALSYEQYF. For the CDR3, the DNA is TGTGCCAGCAGCTCTCCAGCGCTCTCCTACGAGCAGTACTTC.

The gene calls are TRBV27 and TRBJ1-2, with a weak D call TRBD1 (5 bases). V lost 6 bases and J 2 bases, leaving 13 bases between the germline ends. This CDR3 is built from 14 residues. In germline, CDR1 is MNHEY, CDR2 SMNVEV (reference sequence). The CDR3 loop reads CASRVRQGNYGYTF. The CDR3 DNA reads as TGTGCCAGCAGGGTGCGGCAGGGCAACTATGGCTACACCTTC.

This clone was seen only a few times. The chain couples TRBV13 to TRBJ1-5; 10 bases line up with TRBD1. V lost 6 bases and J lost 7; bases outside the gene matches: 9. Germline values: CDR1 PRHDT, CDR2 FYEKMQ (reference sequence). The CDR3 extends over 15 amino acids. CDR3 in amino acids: CASSFRDRGWQPQHF. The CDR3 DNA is TGTGCCAGCAGTTTCCGGGACAGGGGTTGGCAGCCCCAGCATTTT.

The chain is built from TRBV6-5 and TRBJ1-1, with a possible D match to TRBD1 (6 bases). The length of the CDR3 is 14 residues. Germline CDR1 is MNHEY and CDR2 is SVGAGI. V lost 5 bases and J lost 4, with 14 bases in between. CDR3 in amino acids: CASSRGGEGTEAFF. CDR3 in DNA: TGTGCCAGCAGTCGAGGGGGTGAAGGCACTGAAGCTTTCTTT.

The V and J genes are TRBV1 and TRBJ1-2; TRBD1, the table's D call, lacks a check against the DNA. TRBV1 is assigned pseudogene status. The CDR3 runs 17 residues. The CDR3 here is CTSSPNQVILDSEGYTF. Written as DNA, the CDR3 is TGCACCAGCAGCCCGAACCAAGTGATTTTGGACAGCGAAGGCTACACCTTC.

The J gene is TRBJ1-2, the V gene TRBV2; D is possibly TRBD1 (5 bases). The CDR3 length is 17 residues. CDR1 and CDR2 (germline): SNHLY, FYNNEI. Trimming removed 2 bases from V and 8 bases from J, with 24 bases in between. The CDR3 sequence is CASSEFRLGRQGEGYTF. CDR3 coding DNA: TGTGCCAGCAGTGAATTTAGGCTGGGTCGGCAGGGCGAGGGCTACACCTTC.

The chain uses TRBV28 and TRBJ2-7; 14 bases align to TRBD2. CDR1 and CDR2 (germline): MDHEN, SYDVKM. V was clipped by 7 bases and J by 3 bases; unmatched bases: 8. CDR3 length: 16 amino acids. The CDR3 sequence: CASTGLAGVRGYEQYF. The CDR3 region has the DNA TGTGCCAGCACGGGACTAGCGGGAGTCCGGGGCTACGAGCAGTACTTC.

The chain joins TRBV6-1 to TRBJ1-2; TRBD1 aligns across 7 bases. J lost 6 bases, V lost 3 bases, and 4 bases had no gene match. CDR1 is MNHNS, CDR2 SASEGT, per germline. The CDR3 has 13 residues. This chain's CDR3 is CASSDTGVHGYTF. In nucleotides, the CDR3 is TGTGCCAGCAGTGACACAGGGGTCCATGGCTACACCTTC.

CDR3: CASSVGSRSTEAFF. CDR3 nucleotide sequence: TGTGCCAGCAGCGTTGGATCTAGGAGCACTGAAGCTTTCTTT. The rearrangement joins TRBV9 to TRBJ1-1; D unresolved. Germline V lookup: CDR1 SGDLS, CDR2 YYNGEE. The CDR3 sequence is 14 residues long. Trimming left V 2 bases short and J 4 bases short, with 12 bases between.

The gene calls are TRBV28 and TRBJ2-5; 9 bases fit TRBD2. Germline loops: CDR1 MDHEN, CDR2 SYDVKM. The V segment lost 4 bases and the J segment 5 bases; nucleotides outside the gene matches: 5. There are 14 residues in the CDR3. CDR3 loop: CASSSAGGGETQYF. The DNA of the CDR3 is TGTGCCAGCAGTTCTGCGGGAGGGGGGGAGACCCAGTACTTC. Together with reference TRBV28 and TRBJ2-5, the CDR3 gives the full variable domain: DVKVTQSSRYLVKRTGEKVFLECVQDMDHENMFWYRQDPGLGLRLIYFSYDVKMKEKGDIPEGYSVSREKKERFSLILESASTNQTSMYLCASSSAGGGETQYFGPGTRLLVL.

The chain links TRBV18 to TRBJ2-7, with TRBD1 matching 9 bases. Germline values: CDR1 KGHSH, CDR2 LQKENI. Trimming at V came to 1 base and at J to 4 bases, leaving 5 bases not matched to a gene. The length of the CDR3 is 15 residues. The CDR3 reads CASSPLRDRDYEQYF. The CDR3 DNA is TGTGCCAGCTCACCACTGCGGGACAGGGATTACGAGCAGTACTTC.

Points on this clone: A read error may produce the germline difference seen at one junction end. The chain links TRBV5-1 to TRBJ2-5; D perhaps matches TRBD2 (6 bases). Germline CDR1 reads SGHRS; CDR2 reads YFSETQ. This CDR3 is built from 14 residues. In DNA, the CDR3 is TGCGCCAGCAGCTTGTGGGGGGATCAAGTGACCCAGTACTTC. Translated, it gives CASSLWGDQVTQYF.

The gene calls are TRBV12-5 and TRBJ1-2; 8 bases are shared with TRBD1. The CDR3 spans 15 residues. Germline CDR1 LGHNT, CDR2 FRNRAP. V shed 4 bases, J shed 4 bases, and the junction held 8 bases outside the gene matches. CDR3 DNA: TGTGCTAGTGGTTCCGGACAGGGAATGGGCTATGGCTACACCTTC. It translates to CASGSGQGMGYGYTF.

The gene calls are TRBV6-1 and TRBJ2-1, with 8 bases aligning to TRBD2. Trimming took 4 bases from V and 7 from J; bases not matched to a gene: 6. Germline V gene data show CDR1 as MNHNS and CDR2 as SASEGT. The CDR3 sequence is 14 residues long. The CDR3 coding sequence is TGTGCCAGCAGTGCAGCGGGAGAAGCGAATGAGCAGTTCTTC. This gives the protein CASSAAGEANEQFF.

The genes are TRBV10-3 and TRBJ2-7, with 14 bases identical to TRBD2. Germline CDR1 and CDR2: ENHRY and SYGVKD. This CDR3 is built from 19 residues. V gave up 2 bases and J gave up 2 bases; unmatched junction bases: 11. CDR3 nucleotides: TGTGCCATCAGTGAGGCGACTAGCGGGAGGGCCCTCATTACCTACGAGCAGTACTTC. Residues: CAISEATSGRALITYEQYF.

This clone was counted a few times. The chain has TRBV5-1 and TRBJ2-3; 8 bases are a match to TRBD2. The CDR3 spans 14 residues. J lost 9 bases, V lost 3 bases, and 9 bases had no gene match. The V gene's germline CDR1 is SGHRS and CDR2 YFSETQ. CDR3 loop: CASSWSGGRWTQYF. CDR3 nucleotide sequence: TGCGCCAGCAGCTGGAGCGGGGGCCGATGGACGCAGTATTTT. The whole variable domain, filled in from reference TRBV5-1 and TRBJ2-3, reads KAGVTQTPRYLIKTRGQQVTLSCSPISGHRSVSWYQQTPGQGLQFLFEYFSETQRNKGNFPGRFSGRQFSNSRSEMNVSTLELGDSALYLCASSWSGGRWTQYFGPGTRLTVL.

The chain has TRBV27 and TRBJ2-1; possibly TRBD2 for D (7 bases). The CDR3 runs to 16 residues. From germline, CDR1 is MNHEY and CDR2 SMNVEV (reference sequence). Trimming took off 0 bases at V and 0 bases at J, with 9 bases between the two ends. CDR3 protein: CASSLSGGGSYNEQFF. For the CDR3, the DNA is TGTGCCAGCAGTTTATCAGGGGGGGGCTCCTACAATGAGCAGTTCTTC.

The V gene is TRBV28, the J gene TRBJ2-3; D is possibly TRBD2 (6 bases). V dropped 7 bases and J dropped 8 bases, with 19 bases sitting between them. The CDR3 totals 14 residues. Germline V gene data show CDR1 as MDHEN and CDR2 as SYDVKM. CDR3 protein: CASIGSDGLGTQYF. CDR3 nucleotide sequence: TGTGCCAGCATCGGGAGCGACGGGTTGGGTACGCAGTATTTT.

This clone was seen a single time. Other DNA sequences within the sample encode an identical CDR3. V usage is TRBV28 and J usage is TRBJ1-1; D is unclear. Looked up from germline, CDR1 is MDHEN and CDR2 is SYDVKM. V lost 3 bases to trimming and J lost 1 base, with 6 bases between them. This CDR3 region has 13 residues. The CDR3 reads CASSFGGNTEAFF. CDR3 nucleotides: TGTGCCAGCAGTTTCGGAGGGAACACTGAAGCTTTCTTT.

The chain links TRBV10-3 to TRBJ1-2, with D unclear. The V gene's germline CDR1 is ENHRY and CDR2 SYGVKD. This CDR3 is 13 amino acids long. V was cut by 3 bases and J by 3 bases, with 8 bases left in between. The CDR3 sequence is CAISDRTDYGYTF. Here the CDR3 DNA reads TGTGCCATCAGTGACAGGACTGACTATGGCTACACCTTC.

In DNA form, the CDR3 reads TGTGCCAGCTCACCGTCCGGGACAGGGGATTACGAGCAGTACTTC. As protein: CASSPSGTGDYEQYF. The V gene is TRBV18, the J gene TRBJ2-7; 10 bases map to TRBD1. The germline V gene encodes CDR1 KGHSH and CDR2 LQKENI. V was pared by 3 bases and J by 4 bases, with 6 bases of the junction left unmatched. The CDR3 has 15 amino acids.

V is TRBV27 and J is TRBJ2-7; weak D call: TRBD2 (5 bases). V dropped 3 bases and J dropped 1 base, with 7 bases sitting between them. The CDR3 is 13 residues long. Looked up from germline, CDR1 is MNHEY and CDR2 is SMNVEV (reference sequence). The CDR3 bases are TGTGCCAGCAGTTTTGAGGGTTCCTACGAGCAGTACTTC. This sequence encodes CASSFEGSYEQYF.

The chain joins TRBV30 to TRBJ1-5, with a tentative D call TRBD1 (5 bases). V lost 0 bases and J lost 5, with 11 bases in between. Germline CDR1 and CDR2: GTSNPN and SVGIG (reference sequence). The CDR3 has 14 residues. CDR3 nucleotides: TGTGCCTGGAGTGTCGATACAGGCGATCAGCCCCAGCATTTT. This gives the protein CAWSVDTGDQPQHF.

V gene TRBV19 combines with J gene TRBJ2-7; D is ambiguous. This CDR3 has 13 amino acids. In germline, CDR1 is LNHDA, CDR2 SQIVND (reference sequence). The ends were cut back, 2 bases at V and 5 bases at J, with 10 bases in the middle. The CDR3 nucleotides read TGTGCCAGTAGTATAAGTCTAGATAACGAGCAGTACTTC. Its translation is CASSISLDNEQYF.

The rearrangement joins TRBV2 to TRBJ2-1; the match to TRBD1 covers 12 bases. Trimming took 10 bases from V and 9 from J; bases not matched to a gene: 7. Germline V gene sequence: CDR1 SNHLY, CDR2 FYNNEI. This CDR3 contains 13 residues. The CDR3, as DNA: TGTGCCACTGGGACAGGGGGCTTCGGTGAGCAGTTCTTC. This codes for CATGTGGFGEQFF.